This T cell receptor beta chain was profiled in a study of blood T cell repertoires in COVID-19. Germline V CDR1 and CDR2: LGHNA, YNFKEQ. The CDR3 is made up of 17 amino acids. V lost 3 bases to trimming and J lost 2 bases; unmatched junction nucleotides: 11. Produced via immunoSEQ multiplex PCR; TCRdb's table is partial and in-frame only. The profile shows 220,000 or so clones, around four fifths of them singletons. The sequenced material came from peripheral blood. The V call is TRBV4-2, the J call TRBJ2-3; 7 bases fit TRBD2. The receptor comes from a woman aged 55 to 70 who had recovered from COVID-19. CDR3 in DNA: TGTGCCAGCAGCCAGGGTACCCTAGCGGACCCCACAGATACGCAGTATTTT. It translates to CASSQGTLADPTDTQYF.